Presented here are 18 T cell receptor beta chains from one specimen sequenced in a study of T cells in localized non-small cell lung cancer (dated by TCRdb to the early 2020s). Library preparation employed the immunoSEQ multiplex PCR assay. TCRdb limited this immuneACCESS table to in-frame rearrangements with V and J called. A share of clones is missing; checked studies link under half to unresolved V genes, and the rest is unexplained. Recorded for this sample are some 38,000 clones; roughly 85% of them occurred a single time. Under 7% of the sample lies in the top ten. The material was peripheral blood mononuclear cells, obtained before any cancer treatment. The origin of the receptors is a male donor at least 60 years old with stage II lung adenocarcinoma.

Worth noting for this clone: Other DNA sequences from this sample encode an identical CDR3 as well. The gene calls are TRBV29-1 and TRBJ1-1; D ambiguous. Trimming took off 6 bases at V and 1 base at J, with 9 bases between the two ends. The CDR3 has 12 amino acids. From germline, CDR1 is SQVTM and CDR2 ANQGSEA. The CDR3 DNA sequence: TGCAGCGTGACGGGTCAGAACACTGAAGCTTTCTTT. It translates to CSVTGQNTEAFF. Based on the CDR3 plus reference TRBV29-1 and TRBJ1-1, the full variable domain is SAVISQKPSRDICQRGTSLTIQCQVDSQVTMMFWYRQQPGQSLTLIATANQGSEATYESGFVIDKFPISRPNLTFSTLTVSNMSPEDSSIYLCSVTGQNTEAFFGQGTRLTVV.

The genes are TRBV28 and TRBJ1-1; TRBD1 matches at 10 bases. The J segment lost 0 bases and the V segment lost 6 bases, leaving 4 bases of the junction unmatched. The CDR3 length is 15 residues. The germline gives CDR1 MDHEN, CDR2 SYDVKM. The CDR3 protein is CASRTGGLVNTEAFF. The CDR3 DNA is TGTGCCAGCAGGACAGGGGGCCTCGTGAACACTGAAGCTTTCTTT.

The CDR3 nucleotides read TGCGCCAGCAGCGTCGTGGGGCTAGCGGGAGGCGCCAGGGATACGCAGTATTTT. Translated: CASSVVGLAGGARDTQYF. The V and J genes are TRBV5-1 and TRBJ2-3; 11 bases fit TRBD2. CDR1 is SGHRS and CDR2 is YFSETQ in the germline V gene. The CDR3 loop spans 18 amino acids. J gave up 6 bases and V 4 bases, and 16 bases lay outside the gene matches.

V usage is TRBV28 and J usage is TRBJ2-1; D gene ambiguous. CDR3 length equals 14 residues. Between the trimmed V and J ends, which lost 8 bases and 0 bases, there was a span of 11 bases. The V gene's germline CDR1 is MDHEN and CDR2 SYDVKM. The CDR3 DNA reads TGTGCCAGCCGACTCGCCTCCTCCTACAATGAGCAGTTCTTC. It codes for CASRLASSYNEQFF. Drawing the rest from reference TRBV28 and TRBJ2-1, the complete variable domain is DVKVTQSSRYLVKRTGEKVFLECVQDMDHENMFWYRQDPGLGLRLIYFSYDVKMKEKGDIPEGYSVSREKKERFSLILESASTNQTSMYLCASRLASSYNEQFFGPGTRLTVL.

V is TRBV5-6 and J is TRBJ1-1; weak D call: TRBD1 (6 bases). The CDR3 is made up of 15 amino acids. Looked up from germline, CDR1 is SGHDT and CDR2 is YYEEEE. Trimming shortened V by 1 base and J by 4 bases, and 14 bases separated the two germline ends. Written as DNA, the CDR3 is TGTGCCAGCAGCTTGAGTAGGTCGGGGGCCACTGAAGCTTTCTTT. Protein: CASSLSRSGATEAFF.

The chain couples TRBV30 to TRBJ1-1; TRBD1 agrees at 7 bases. This CDR3 has 14 amino acids. The V and J ends lost 4 bases and 0 bases, in that order; junction bases with no gene match: 5. Germline-derived CDR1 and CDR2 are GTSNPN and SVGIG (reference sequence). The CDR3 loop reads CAWKSGQLNTEAFF. CDR3 nucleotide sequence: TGTGCCTGGAAGTCGGGACAGTTGAACACTGAAGCTTTCTTT.

This sequence joins TRBV10-3 and TRBJ2-5; D ambiguous. The length of the CDR3 is 14 residues. V dropped 4 bases and J dropped 5 bases, with 14 bases sitting between them. Germline V gene data show CDR1 as ENHRY and CDR2 as SYGVKD. CDR3 in DNA: TGTGCCATCAGTGCCCCAGGATTAGGGGAGACCCAGTACTTC. This translates into CAISAPGLGETQYF.

This clone appeared a single time. One end of the junction does not line up with germline, which may come from a read error. The chain links TRBV29-1 to TRBJ2-7, with TRBD2 identical over 9 bases. The CDR3 extends over 13 amino acids. Looked up from germline, CDR1 is SQVTM and CDR2 is ANQGSEA. As DNA, the CDR3 is TGCAGCGTTACCGTAAGTGCCGGGACTAGCTCTGTCTTC. Protein: CSVTVSAGTSSVF.

This rearrangement joins TRBV2 to TRBJ1-5, with D possibly being TRBD1 (5 bases). The CDR3 loop spans 14 amino acids. V lost 6 bases and J lost 0, with 9 bases in between. Germline V gene lookup returns CDR1 SNHLY and CDR2 FYNNEI. CDR3 residues: CASRGTYSNQPQHF. The CDR3 DNA reads TGTGCCAGCAGGGGGACTTATAGCAATCAGCCCCAGCATTTT.

The chain couples TRBV5-6 to TRBJ2-1, with 9 bases aligning to TRBD2. Germline V gives CDR1 SGHDT, CDR2 YYEEEE. Trimming cost V 0 bases and J 4 bases; bases outside gene matches: 2. This CDR3 region has 15 residues. CDR3 amino acids: CASSLATSGYNEQFF. The CDR3 region has the DNA TGTGCCAGCAGCTTGGCGACTAGCGGATACAATGAGCAGTTCTTC.

The chain couples TRBV18 to TRBJ2-1; 11 bases are shared with TRBD2. The V gene end was trimmed by 3 bases and the J gene end by 9 bases; junction bases not matched to a gene: 10. This CDR3 spans 16 amino acids. Germline CDR1 and CDR2: KGHSH and LQKENI. The CDR3 region is CASSPPTSGSRGEQFF. CDR3 in DNA: TGTGCCAGCTCACCGCCCACTAGCGGGAGTCGGGGTGAGCAGTTCTTC.

The V gene is TRBV18, the J gene TRBJ1-2; 8 bases are shared with TRBD1. CDR1 and CDR2 (germline): KGHSH, LQKENI. The V gene end was trimmed by 7 bases and the J gene end by 1 base; junction bases not matched to a gene: 5. CDR3 length: 14 residues. The DNA of the CDR3 is TGTGCCAGCTTCCCTGGACAGGGTAACTATGGCTACACCTTC. Translating gives CASFPGQGNYGYTF.

The J gene is TRBJ1-2, the V gene TRBV27; D uncertain. The germline V and J ends were trimmed by 3 bases and 0 bases, with 11 bases remaining between them. CDR3 length equals 15 residues. Germline V lookup: CDR1 MNHEY, CDR2 SMNVEV (reference sequence). CDR3 DNA sequence: TGTGCCAGCAGTTTTTTCCCCGAGGCTAACTATGGCTACACCTTC. Its protein is CASSFFPEANYGYTF.

This clone occurred a few times. The chain couples TRBV5-1 to TRBJ2-5; 11 bases line up with TRBD2. J was trimmed by 4 bases and V by 0 bases; bases with no gene match: 5. CDR3 length equals 16 residues. CDR1 and CDR2 from the germline V gene are SGHRS and YFSETQ. This chain's CDR3 is CASSLGLAGMIETQYF. The CDR3 DNA reads TGCGCCAGCAGCTTGGGACTAGCGGGAATGATAGAGACCCAGTACTTC.

This chain uses TRBV5-1 with TRBJ2-3; D is ambiguous. CDR3 length equals 14 residues. Trimming removed 3 bases from V and 2 bases from J, with 10 bases in between. CDR1 and CDR2 from the germline V gene are SGHRS and YFSETQ. CDR3 nucleotides: TGCGCCAGCAGCTCAAGCGTACTCACAGATACGCAGTATTTT. It is translated as CASSSSVLTDTQYF. Variable domain in full (rest from reference TRBV5-1 and TRBJ2-3): KAGVTQTPRYLIKTRGQQVTLSCSPISGHRSVSWYQQTPGQGLQFLFEYFSETQRNKGNFPGRFSGRQFSNSRSEMNVSTLELGDSALYLCASSSSVLTDTQYFGPGTRLTVL.

The chain joins TRBV4-1 to TRBJ1-1, with a tentative D call TRBD1 (5 bases). The CDR3 is made up of 15 amino acids. Germline-derived CDR1 and CDR2 are MGHRA and YSYEKL. Trimming shortened V by 1 base and J by 1 base, and 10 bases separated the two germline ends. CDR3 sequence (DNA): TGCGCCAGCAGCCAAGGGACACGACAGAACACTGAAGCTTTCTTT. Protein sequence: CASSQGTRQNTEAFF.

The chain recombines TRBV27 with TRBJ2-5; TRBD2 matches at 13 bases. CDR1 and CDR2 from the germline V gene are MNHEY and SMNVEV (reference sequence). The V segment lost 5 bases and the J segment 5 bases; nucleotides outside the gene matches: 5. There are 15 residues in the CDR3. The DNA of the CDR3 is TGTGCCAGCAGTCCCGGGACTAGCGGGACTGAGACCCAGTACTTC. Amino acid sequence: CASSPGTSGTETQYF.

The CDR3, as DNA: TGTGCCAGCAGCGCCAATCCGGGCCTCACCACCGGGGAGCTGTTTTTT. This sequence encodes CASSANPGLTTGELFF. The chain combines TRBV9 with TRBJ2-2, with D uncertain. Per germline, CDR1 SGDLS and CDR2 YYNGEE. The CDR3 totals 16 residues. Trimming stripped 3 bases from V and 4 bases from J, with 16 bases between.